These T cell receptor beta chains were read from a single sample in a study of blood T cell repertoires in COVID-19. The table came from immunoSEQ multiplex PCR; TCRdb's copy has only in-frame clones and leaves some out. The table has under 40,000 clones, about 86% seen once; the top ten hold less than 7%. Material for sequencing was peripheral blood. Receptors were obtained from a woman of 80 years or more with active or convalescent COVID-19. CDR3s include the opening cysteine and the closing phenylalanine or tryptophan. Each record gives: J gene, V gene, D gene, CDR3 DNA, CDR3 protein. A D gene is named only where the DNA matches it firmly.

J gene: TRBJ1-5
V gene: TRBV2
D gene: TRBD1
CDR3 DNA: TGTGCCAGCAGGGACAGGAATAGCAATCAGCCCCAGCATTTT
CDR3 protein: CASRDRNSNQPQHF

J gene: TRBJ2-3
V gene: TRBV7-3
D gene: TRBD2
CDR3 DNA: TGTGCCAGCAGCCCCGGGGGGGCTCAGACAGATACGCAGTATTTT
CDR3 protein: CASSPGGAQTDTQYF

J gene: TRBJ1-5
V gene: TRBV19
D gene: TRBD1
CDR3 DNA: TGTGCCAGTAGGGGACAGGGGAGTCAGCCCCAGCATTTT
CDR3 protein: CASRGQGSQPQHF

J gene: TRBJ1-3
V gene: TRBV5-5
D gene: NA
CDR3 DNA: TGTGCCAGCAGCTTGGAAGGGGTAGGAAACACCATATATTTT
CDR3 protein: CASSLEGVGNTIYF

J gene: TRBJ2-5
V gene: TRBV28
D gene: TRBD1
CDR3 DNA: TGTGCCAGCAGCCCACGCGGGGGGACAGGGGGATGGGAGACCCAGTACTTC
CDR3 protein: CASSPRGGTGGWETQYF

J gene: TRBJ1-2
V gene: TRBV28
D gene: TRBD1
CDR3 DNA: TGTGCCAGCAGCCCCGGACAGGGGGTCGGGTATGGCTACACCTTC
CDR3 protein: CASSPGQGVGYGYTF

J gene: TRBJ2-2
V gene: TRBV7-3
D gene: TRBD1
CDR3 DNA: TGTGCCAGCAGCTTTTTCGGGGGACAGGGGAACACCGGGGAGCTGTTTTTT
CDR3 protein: CASSFFGGQGNTGELFF

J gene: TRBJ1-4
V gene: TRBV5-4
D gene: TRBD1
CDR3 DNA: TGTGCCAGCAGCTTGGAACAGGGGATGCAAAAACTGTTTTTT
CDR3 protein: CASSLEQGMQKLFF

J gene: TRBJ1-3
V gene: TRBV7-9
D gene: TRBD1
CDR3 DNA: TGTGCCAGCGGCCGGGACAGGAGCTCTGGAAACACCATATATTTT
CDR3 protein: CASGRDRSSGNTIYF

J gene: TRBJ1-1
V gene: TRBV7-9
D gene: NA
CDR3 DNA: TGTGCCAGCAGCCCAACCCTCGGGGGGCAGGCGGCTTTCTTT
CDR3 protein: CASSPTLGGQAAFF

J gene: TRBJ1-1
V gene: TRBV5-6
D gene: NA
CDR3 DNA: TGTGCCAGCAGCTCAGGGGTGGGGAACACTGAAGCTTTCTTT
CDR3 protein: CASSSGVGNTEAFF

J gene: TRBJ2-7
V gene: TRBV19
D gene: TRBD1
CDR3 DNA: TGTGCCAGTAGTACTCGAACAGGGGACCCCTACGAGCAGTACTTC
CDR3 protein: CASSTRTGDPYEQYF

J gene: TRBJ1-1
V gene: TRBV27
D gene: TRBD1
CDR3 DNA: TGTGCCAGCAGTCTCAGGGGGCAGGTCACTGAAGCTTTCTTT
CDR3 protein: CASSLRGQVTEAFF

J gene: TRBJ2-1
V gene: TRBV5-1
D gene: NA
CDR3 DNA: TGCGCCAGCAGCCTCCGTGTTTCTGATGAGCAGTTCTTC
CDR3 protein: CASSLRVSDEQFF

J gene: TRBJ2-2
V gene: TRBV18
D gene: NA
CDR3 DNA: TGTGCCAGCTCGACGGTGGGGGGCACCGGGGAGCTGTTTTTT
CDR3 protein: CASSTVGGTGELFF

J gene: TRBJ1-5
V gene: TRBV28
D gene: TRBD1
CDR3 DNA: TGTGCCAGCAAGGAGGGGGCCGGGGGTCAGCCCCAGCATTTT
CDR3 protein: CASKEGAGGQPQHF

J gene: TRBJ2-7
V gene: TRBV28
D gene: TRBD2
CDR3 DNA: TGTGCCAGCAGAAGAAGCGGGAGTTTTTATCGCGAGCAGTACTTC
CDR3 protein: CASRRSGSFYREQYF

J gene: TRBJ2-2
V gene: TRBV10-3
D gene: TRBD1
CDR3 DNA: TGTGCCATCAGTGAGGGACAGGGGGCCTCGAACACCGGGGAGCTGTTTTTT
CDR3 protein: CAISEGQGASNTGELFF